This TCR beta chain was observed in a study of T cells in Graves' hyperthyroidism and ophthalmopathy. Germline V CDR1 and CDR2: SGHTA, FQGTGA. Trimming shortened V by 3 bases and J by 3 bases, and 8 bases separated the two germline ends. The CDR3 has 13 residues. Study outcomes and limitations: A 13 V-J model separated ophthalmopathy from stable hyperthyroidism.

Amplification targeted TCR beta CDR3 regions from RNA transcripts. HTBI primers were the set used in a first-round RT-PCR of the TCR CDR3. TCRdb recomputed calls from the multiplex PCR reads with MiXCR, one row per CDR3 protein. The table records hundreds of thousands of distinct CDR3 sequences, approximately 15% of them present only once. This clonotype was seen ten or more times. Antigen: not known. The chain links TRBV7-3 to TRBJ2-5; no firm D call. The specimen sequenced was blood. The receptor's source is a woman aged 40 to 49 with Graves' ophthalmopathy. CDR3 bases: TGTGCCAGCAGCTTTTCTCGGGAAGAGACCCAGTACTTC. It codes for CASSFSREETQYF.